The entry below gives a single T cell receptor (beta chain) sequence along with its context. The target antigen is unknown. Deletions cut 3 bases from V and 5 bases from J, with 15 bases between. The CDR3 spans 16 residues. CDR1 and CDR2 (germline): SGDLS, YYNGEE. The record originates from a study of cytomegalovirus exposure and HLA in healthy donors. Findings of the study overall: In vitro testing confirmed a few CMV-associated chains as specific for CMV antigens. The study designated 150 to 200 TCR beta chains cytomegalovirus-associated. Despite most TCR sequences being rare, some public TCRs occurred in many donors.

The repertoire was sequenced with immunoSEQ multiplex PCR; TCRdb's copy has only in-frame clones and lacks some. The data show roughly 120,000 clones, around 88% seen once. The donors were in the approximately 120-subject validation cohort; that cohort was separate from the 666-subject first cohort. The V gene is TRBV9, the J gene TRBJ1-6; D gene uncertain. The material sequenced was PBMCs. This TCR was sampled from a man aged 18-30 years in good health and CMV-seronegative. CDR3 DNA sequence: TGTGCCAGCAGCGCCCAGACAAGGCCTGATAATTCACCCCTCCACTTT. This encodes CASSAQTRPDNSPLHF.